These 2 T cell receptor beta chains originate from one sample sequenced in a study of T cells in Graves' hyperthyroidism and ophthalmopathy. Using RNA transcripts as the source, TCR beta CDR3 regions were amplified. The HTBI primer set drove a first-round RT-PCR of the TCR CDR3. TCRdb processed the multiplex PCR reads anew with MiXCR; each CDR3 protein has one entry. The table has approximately 560,000 distinct CDR3 sequences, about half seen once. The source material was peripheral blood or thyroid tissue (not recorded which). The receptors were sampled from a woman aged 18-29 years with Graves' hyperthyroidism.

The chain employs TRBV7-9 and TRBJ2-3; a possible D gene is TRBD2 (6 bases). The V gene lost 4 bases and the J gene lost 3 bases, with 17 bases spanning the gap. This CDR3 region has 16 residues. Germline CDR1 is SEHNR and CDR2 is FQNEAQ (reference sequence). The CDR3 sequence: CASSSPGSRRTDTQYF. CDR3 sequence (DNA): TGTGCCAGCAGCTCCCCCGGGAGCAGAAGAACAGATACGCAGTATTTT.

This clonotype was seen at least ten times. This chain connects TRBV20-1 to TRBJ2-7; weak D call: TRBD2 (5 bases). CDR3 length equals 13 residues. The V gene lost 3 bases and the J gene lost 4 bases, with 13 bases spanning the gap. Germline V lookup: CDR1 DFQATT, CDR2 SNEGSKA (reference sequence). CDR3 DNA: TGCAGTGCTAGTCAGAGGGCCGGATACGAGCAGTACTTC. Translation: CSASQRAGYEQYF.